Below, 28 T cell receptor beta chains from the same sample are listed, as sequenced in a study of blood T cell repertoires in COVID-19. The method was immunoSEQ multiplex PCR; TCRdb's version includes in-frame clones alone and lacks a portion of them. The sample lists 190,000 or so clones; 65% to 85% were seen once. The sequencing input was PBMCs or T cells enriched from blood (not recorded which). The source of these receptors is a middle-aged man who had recovered from COVID-19.

This chain connects TRBV5-4 to TRBJ1-2; 9 bases match TRBD1. From germline, CDR1 is SGHNT and CDR2 YYREEE (reference sequence). V shed 4 bases and J 2 bases; nucleotides not matched to a gene: 3. The CDR3 extends over 14 amino acids. CDR3 in DNA: TGTGCCAGCAGCCACGGACAGGGGAACTATGGCTACACCTTC. Protein product: CASSHGQGNYGYTF.

V and J are TRBV3-1 (or the pseudogene TRBV3-2) and TRBJ1-3, with a weak D call TRBD1 (6 bases). This CDR3 spans 15 amino acids. Germline values: CDR1 LGHDT, CDR2 YNNKEL (reference sequence). V was pared by 5 bases and J by 0 bases, with 11 bases between. This CDR3 is CASSWTDSSGNTIYF. The CDR3 coding sequence is TGTGCCAGCAGCTGGACAGACAGCTCTGGAAACACCATATATTTT.

This chain uses TRBV3-1 (or the pseudogene TRBV3-2) with TRBJ1-2; 9 nucleotides align to TRBD1. Germline CDR1 and CDR2: LGHDT and YNNKEL (reference sequence). The V and J ends lost 4 bases and 8 bases, in that order; junction bases with no gene match: 17. This CDR3 is built from 17 residues. The CDR3 DNA reads TGTGCCAGCAGCCCCCGGACAGGGGTTAGAAGAATTTGGGGCTACACCTTC. As protein: CASSPRTGVRRIWGYTF.

V and J are TRBV4-3 and TRBJ1-4; D perhaps matches TRBD1 (5 bases). Germline-derived CDR1 and CDR2 are LGHNA and YSLEER. V dropped 1 base and J dropped 0 bases, with 9 bases sitting between them. The CDR3 consists of 16 residues. CDR3 sequence: CASSQGQPTTNEKLFF. The CDR3 nucleotides are TGCGCCAGCAGCCAAGGACAGCCTACAACTAATGAAAAACTGTTTTTT.

This clone came up a few times. The V call is TRBV5-1, the J call TRBJ1-1; 8 bases match TRBD1. V lost 4 bases, J lost 6 bases, and 11 bases stayed unmatched. Germline V CDR1 and CDR2: SGHRS, YFSETQ. This CDR3 has 15 amino acids. This CDR3 is CASSTGQGGIAEAFF. The CDR3 bases are TGCGCCAGCAGCACCGGACAGGGAGGGATCGCTGAAGCTTTCTTT.

The chain joins TRBV28 to TRBJ1-5; TRBD1 aligns across 9 bases. The J segment lost 2 bases and the V segment lost 5 bases, leaving 7 bases of the junction unmatched. Germline CDR1 reads MDHEN; CDR2 reads SYDVKM. The CDR3 consists of 16 residues. The CDR3 sequence is CASSPPGTGRNQPQHF. In nucleotides, the CDR3 is TGTGCCAGCAGTCCCCCCGGGACAGGGCGCAATCAGCCCCAGCATTTT.

The chain employs TRBV30 and TRBJ1-5, with D possibly being TRBD1 (6 bases). Germline V gene sequence: CDR1 GTSNPN, CDR2 SVGIG (reference sequence). The CDR3 is made up of 14 amino acids. V lost 3 bases and J lost 6, with 15 bases in between. The CDR3 DNA reads as TGTGCCTGGAGGATACAGGGAAGCGGTCAGCCCCAGCATTTT. Amino acid sequence: CAWRIQGSGQPQHF.

V gene TRBV5-1 combines with J gene TRBJ2-1; 8 positions agree with TRBD1. Germline V lookup: CDR1 SGHRS, CDR2 YFSETQ. V shed 2 bases and J 4 bases; nucleotides not matched to a gene: 5. CDR3 length: 15 residues. For the CDR3, the DNA is TGCGCCAGCAGCTTTACAGGGGGGACTTACAATGAGCAGTTCTTC. Translated: CASSFTGGTYNEQFF. Drawing the rest from reference TRBV5-1 and TRBJ2-1, the complete variable domain is KAGVTQTPRYLIKTRGQQVTLSCSPISGHRSVSWYQQTPGQGLQFLFEYFSETQRNKGNFPGRFSGRQFSNSRSEMNVSTLELGDSALYLCASSFTGGTYNEQFFGPGTRLTVL.

The chain recombines TRBV6-4 with TRBJ1-1; D perhaps matches TRBD1 (5 bases). Germline-derived CDR1 and CDR2 are MRHNA and SNTAGT. V lost 2 bases and J 4 bases, leaving 11 bases between the germline ends. The length of the CDR3 is 14 residues. The CDR3 coding sequence is TGTGCCAGCAGTGACGGTACAGGCGCCACTGAAGCTTTCTTT. Translating gives CASSDGTGATEAFF.

CDR3 DNA: TGCGCCAGCAGCCAAGACCGGGACATGCGATTTCAGCCCCAGCATTTT. Translating it yields CASSQDRDMRFQPQHF. The rearrangement uses TRBV4-1 and TRBJ1-5, with D perhaps matching TRBD1 (6 bases). The CDR3 covers 16 residues. Germline-derived CDR1 and CDR2 are MGHRA and YSYEKL. Trimming cost V 0 bases and J 6 bases, with 15 bases left between them.

As concerns this clone: Other nucleotide sequences in the sample specify the same CDR3. The chain uses TRBV7-2 and TRBJ2-6, with unresolved D. The CDR3 extends over 15 amino acids. CDR1 and CDR2 from the germline V gene are SGHTA and FQGNSA. Trimming stripped 1 base from V and 0 bases from J, with 4 bases between. The CDR3 loop is CASSLGLSGANVLTF. CDR3 nucleotides: TGTGCCAGCAGCTTAGGTCTCTCTGGGGCCAACGTCCTGACTTTC.

The V gene is TRBV6-5, the J gene TRBJ1-2, with D perhaps matching TRBD1 (5 bases). CDR3 size: 14 residues. The V end was cut by 6 bases, the J end by 3 bases, with 14 bases between. The germline CDR1 and CDR2 sequences are MNHEY and SVGAGI. The CDR3 loop is CASRGTTSDYGYTF. The CDR3 DNA is TGTGCCAGCAGGGGGACTACTTCGGACTATGGCTACACCTTC.

CDR3 nucleotide sequence: TGTGCCAGCAGAAGGACCGGGACAAGATGGGTCTACGAGCAGTACTTC. As protein: CASRRTGTRWVYEQYF. The chain links TRBV5-8 to TRBJ2-7; maybe TRBD1 (6 bases). In germline, CDR1 is SGHTS, CDR2 YDEGEE. CDR3 length: 16 amino acids. Trimming pared 5 bases from V and 3 bases from J, leaving 21 bases between.

This clone was detected only a few times. The rearrangement links TRBV2 to TRBJ1-2; D unclear. Trimming stripped 3 bases from V and 7 bases from J, with 15 bases between. The CDR3 has 14 residues. Germline-derived CDR1 and CDR2 are SNHLY and FYNNEI. DNA for the CDR3: TGTGCCAGCAGTGAGAGATTTGCTAGTTTTGGCTACACCTTC. The encoded protein is CASSERFASFGYTF.

This chain uses TRBV2 with TRBJ2-6; TRBD1 aligns across 8 bases. Germline V gene lookup returns CDR1 SNHLY and CDR2 FYNNEI. This CDR3 spans 17 amino acids. J lost 1 base, V lost 2 bases, and 4 bases had no gene match. The CDR3 loop reads CASSEYRGSSGANVLTF. The DNA of the CDR3 is TGTGCCAGCAGTGAATACAGGGGGTCTTCTGGGGCCAACGTCCTGACTTTC.

The rearrangement joins TRBV28 to TRBJ2-1, with TRBD2 as a possible D gene (6 bases). CDR3 length equals 14 residues. Trimming shortened V by 5 bases and J by 7 bases, and 15 bases separated the two germline ends. Germline loops: CDR1 MDHEN, CDR2 SYDVKM. The CDR3 loop reads CASSNSGLLNEQFF. The CDR3 nucleotides are TGTGCCAGCAGTAACTCGGGACTTCTTAATGAGCAGTTCTTC.

This clone was seen just once. The chain recombines TRBV7-9 with TRBJ1-4; 7 nucleotides match TRBD1. V was pared by 5 bases and J by 12 bases, with 12 bases of the junction left unmatched. This CDR3 has 14 amino acids. CDR1 and CDR2 from the germline V gene are SEHNR and FQNEAQ (reference sequence). The chain's CDR3 is CASSRGGGFLELFF. The DNA of the CDR3 is TGTGCCAGCAGCCGAGGGGGCGGTTTCTTAGAACTGTTTTTT.

Points on this clone: Other DNA variants within this sample encode the same CDR3. The chain employs TRBV28 and TRBJ1-2; 8 positions match TRBD1. The CDR3 extends over 12 amino acids. Unmatched junction bases numbered 1, after V lost 4 bases and J lost 6 bases. Germline CDR1 MDHEN, CDR2 SYDVKM. The CDR3 loop reads CASSSQGDGYTF. CDR3 bases: TGTGCCAGCAGTTCACAGGGGGATGGCTACACCTTC.

This clone was seen a few times. The gene calls are TRBV19 and TRBJ1-5; TRBD1 aligns across 7 bases. CDR1 is LNHDA, CDR2 SQIVND, per germline (reference sequence). This CDR3 contains 13 residues. V lost 8 bases and J lost 9; bases outside the gene matches: 10. The CDR3 nucleotides are TGTGCCAGTGGTCACAGGGGTGGTCCGCCCCAGCATTTT. Translation gives CASGHRGGPPQHF.

Points on this clone: Relative to the germline gene, one junction end is altered; a read error may explain this. The chain links TRBV7-7 to TRBJ2-5, with D perhaps TRBD2 (5 bases). This CDR3 is 14 amino acids long. Germline V gene sequence: CDR1 SSHAT, CDR2 FNYEAQ (reference sequence). CDR3 protein: CASSPRSGQETQYF. CDR3 DNA: TGTGCTAGCAGCCCCCGCAGCGGTCAAGAGACCCAGTACTTC.

This clone was seen just once. This chain links TRBV5-1 with TRBJ2-5; D possibly corresponds to TRBD1 (5 bases). The V end lost 2 bases, the J end lost 3 bases, and 11 bases lay between the germline ends. This CDR3 contains 14 residues. In germline, CDR1 is SGHRS, CDR2 YFSETQ. The CDR3 DNA follows: TGCGCCAGCAGCTTAGTGGGGCCGAAAGAGACCCAGTACTTC. Its translation: CASSLVGPKETQYF.

This clone was seen once. The gene calls are TRBV4-2 and TRBJ1-5; 8 bases fit TRBD1. V shed 2 bases, J shed 6 bases, and the junction held 6 bases outside the gene matches. The CDR3 spans 15 residues. Looked up from germline, CDR1 is LGHNA and CDR2 is YNFKEQ. CDR3: CASSQSDRGSQPQHF. For the CDR3, the DNA is TGTGCCAGCAGCCAATCCGACAGGGGTTCTCAGCCCCAGCATTTT.

Here the CDR3 reads CASSLSWAPNYGYTF. CDR3 DNA sequence: TGTGCCAGCAGTTTATCGTGGGCCCCTAACTATGGCTACACCTTC. The chain links TRBV27 to TRBJ1-2, with unresolved D. This CDR3 spans 15 amino acids. Germline CDR1 is MNHEY and CDR2 is SMNVEV (reference sequence). The ends were cut back, 0 bases at V and 0 bases at J, with 8 bases in the middle.

The V gene is TRBV3-1 (or the pseudogene TRBV3-2), the J gene TRBJ1-4, with D tentatively TRBD1 (6 bases). This CDR3 is 16 amino acids long. The germline V gene encodes CDR1 LGHDT and CDR2 YNNKEL (reference sequence). V gave up 0 bases and J gave up 2 bases, with 10 bases separating them. The CDR3 region has the DNA TGTGCCAGCAGCCAAGAGGGCAGGGGCACTAATGAAAAACTGTTTTTT. Amino acids: CASSQEGRGTNEKLFF.

The J gene is TRBJ1-6, the V gene TRBV18; 8 bases map to TRBD1. The CDR3 covers 14 residues. Germline CDR1 reads KGHSH; CDR2 reads LQKENI. V lost 6 bases to trimming and J lost 8 bases; unmatched junction nucleotides: 6. The CDR3 DNA follows: TGTGCCAGCTCTAGAGAGGACAGGGATTCACCCCTCCACTTT. It encodes CASSREDRDSPLHF.

This sequence joins TRBV7-2 and TRBJ2-5; 9 bases are shared with TRBD2. This CDR3 has 17 amino acids. Trimming took 1 base from V and 7 from J; bases not matched to a gene: 13. Per germline, CDR1 SGHTA and CDR2 FQGNSA. This CDR3 is CASSLGASGGPSRTQYF. The CDR3 DNA follows: TGTGCCAGCAGCTTAGGTGCCAGCGGGGGGCCGTCTCGGACCCAGTACTTC.

The chain recombines TRBV10-3 with TRBJ1-2, with TRBD1 matching 7 bases. J lost 2 bases, V lost 3 bases, and 12 bases had no gene match. This CDR3 region has 17 residues. Germline loops: CDR1 ENHRY, CDR2 SYGVKD. DNA for the CDR3: TGTGCCATCAGTGAAGACCCCCCCAGGGGGTCGAACTATGGCTACACCTTC. It yields the protein CAISEDPPRGSNYGYTF.

The chain has TRBV7-2 and TRBJ1-6; the D gene is possibly TRBD1 (6 bases). This CDR3 has 17 residues. The ends were cut back, 5 bases at V and 9 bases at J, with 23 bases in the middle. Germline V CDR1 and CDR2: SGHTA, FQGNSA. CDR3 amino acids: CASSPIQGGARRSPLHF. In DNA form, the CDR3 reads TGTGCCAGCAGCCCTATACAGGGAGGGGCGCGTCGTTCACCCCTCCACTTT.